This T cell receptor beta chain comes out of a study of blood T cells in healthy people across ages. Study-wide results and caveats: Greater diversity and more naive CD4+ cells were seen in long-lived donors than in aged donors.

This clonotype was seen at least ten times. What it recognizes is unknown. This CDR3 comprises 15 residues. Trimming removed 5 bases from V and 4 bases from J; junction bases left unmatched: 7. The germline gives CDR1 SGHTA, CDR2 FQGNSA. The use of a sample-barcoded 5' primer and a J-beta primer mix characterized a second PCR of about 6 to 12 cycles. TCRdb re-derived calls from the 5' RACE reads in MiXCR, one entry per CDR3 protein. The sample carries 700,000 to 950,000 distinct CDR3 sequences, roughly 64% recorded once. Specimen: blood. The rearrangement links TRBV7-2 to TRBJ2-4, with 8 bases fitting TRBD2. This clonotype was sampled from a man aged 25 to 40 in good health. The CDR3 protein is CASSQPGLEKNIQYF. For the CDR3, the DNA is TGTGCCAGCAGCCAACCGGGACTAGAAAAAAACATTCAGTACTTC.